The 32 T cell receptor beta chains reported below all come from one sample, sequenced in a study of CXCR3-negative and CXCR3-positive naive CD8 T cells. Overall study results and limits: TRB CDR3 hydrophobicity was greater in CXCR3-positive naive cells than in CXCR3-negative naive cells.

Their antigen targets remain unknown. The method, 5' RACE with UMI labels, was used to prepare the TRB cDNA libraries. No DNA is given; TCRdb re-called the 5' RACE reads and lists each CDR3 protein once. This repertoire includes under 150,000 distinct CDR3 sequences. Sequencing used naive CXCR3+ CD8+ T cells from blood. Described subset: CD45RO-CCR7+CD27+CD95- naive CD8+ T cells expressing CXCR3 (TNR3+). These receptors were collected from a human donor in good health. Some clones in this sample may be carry-over from other donors' samples.

The chain joins TRBV5-6 to TRBJ2-1; with no DNA, the TCRdb D assignment of TRBD1 cannot be verified. This CDR3 spans 15 amino acids. From germline, CDR1 is SGHDT and CDR2 YYEEEE. This CDR3 is CASSDGTGVLDEQFF.

V and J are TRBV7-8 and TRBJ2-1; TCRdb reports TRBD2, a call that lacks DNA to check it against. This CDR3 has 16 amino acids. Germline V lookup: CDR1 SGHVS, CDR2 FQNEAQ. The CDR3 here is CASSSSPAGGGSEQFF.

The chain employs TRBV7-9 and TRBJ2-2; TCRdb names TRBD1, which stays unverified in the absence of DNA. Germline CDR1 is SEHNR and CDR2 is FQNEAQ (reference sequence). The CDR3 runs to 13 residues. Here the CDR3 reads CASRFPSNGELFF.

This chain links TRBV7-9 with TRBJ2-7; without DNA, the TCRdb call of TRBD1 cannot be checked. This CDR3 spans 14 amino acids. From germline, CDR1 is SEHNR and CDR2 FQNEAQ (reference sequence). CDR3 sequence reads: CASSHTGSSYEQYF.

The gene calls are TRBV12-3 or TRBV12-4 and TRBJ2-1; the D call of TRBD1 rests on TCRdb alone, since no DNA is present to check it. This CDR3 is 15 amino acids long. CDR3 sequence: CASRMSGAGGDEQFF.

The chain is built from TRBV12-3 or TRBV12-4 and TRBJ1-4; TCRdb names TRBD1, which stays unverified in the absence of DNA. The CDR3 is 16 amino acids. The chain's CDR3 is CASSFRTEKNREKLFF.

The chain is built from TRBV15 and TRBJ2-1. CDR3 length equals 15 residues. The germline V gene has CDR1 LNHNV and CDR2 YYDKDF (reference sequence). CDR3 loop: CATSRDWQVIREQFF.

The chain couples TRBV28 to TRBJ2-3. CDR3 length: 13 amino acids. Germline values: CDR1 MDHEN, CDR2 SYDVKM. The CDR3 protein is CASSFIGTDTQYF.

This chain connects TRBV28 to TRBJ1-2. The CDR3 covers 14 residues. Germline assignment: CDR1 MDHEN and CDR2 SYDVKM. The CDR3 sequence is CASSLSGTNYGDTF.

The chain recombines TRBV18 with TRBJ2-2. CDR3 length equals 16 residues. Looked up from germline, CDR1 is KGHSH and CDR2 is LQKENI. This chain's CDR3 is CASSHTLDTAGPELFF. The full variable domain, with the rest looked up from reference TRBV18 and TRBJ2-2, is NAGVMQNPRHLVRRRGQEARLRCSPMKGHSHVYWYRQLPEEGLKFMVYLQKENIIDESGMPKERFSAEFPKEGPSILRIQQVVRGDSAAYFCASSHTLDTAGPELFFGEGSRLTVL.

This chain connects TRBV29-1 to TRBJ2-1; TCRdb lists TRBD2, though no DNA is available to test this call. Germline loops: CDR1 SQVTM, CDR2 ANQGSEA. CDR3 length equals 14 residues. The CDR3 loop reads CSVSTSGYNNEQFF.

V gene TRBV27 combines with J gene TRBJ1-2; TCRdb's D call of TRBD1 is untestable without DNA. Germline V gene data show CDR1 as MNHEY and CDR2 as SMNVEV (reference sequence). The CDR3 covers 15 residues. CDR3 sequence reads: CASSLWGRDREGYTF.

The chain links TRBV4-2 to TRBJ2-4; TCRdb gives TRBD1 as the D gene, but with no DNA this cannot be confirmed. The germline CDR1 and CDR2 sequences are LGHNA and YNFKEQ. The CDR3 consists of 15 residues. CDR3 residues: CASSQELGTDNIQYF.

This chain connects TRBV14 to TRBJ1-1. In germline, CDR1 is SGHDN, CDR2 FVKESK. This CDR3 region has 13 residues. The CDR3 loop reads CASSRPMNTEAFF.

The chain has TRBV5-1 and TRBJ2-3. Germline-derived CDR1 and CDR2 are SGHRS and YFSETQ. This CDR3 has 15 amino acids. The CDR3 reads CASSFDNPSTDTQYF.

The rearrangement uses TRBV7-2 and TRBJ2-2. CDR1 SGHTA and CDR2 FQGNSA come from the germline V gene. The CDR3 loop spans 16 amino acids. The CDR3 spells CASSFPYIANTGELFF.

The J gene is TRBJ1-2, the V gene TRBV12-3 or TRBV12-4; the D call from TCRdb, TRBD1, cannot be confirmed without DNA. The CDR3 is 15 residues long. CDR3 residues: CASSPGEGGFGGYTF.

The chain couples TRBV24-1 to TRBJ2-2; TCRdb returns TRBD2, unconfirmable since there is no DNA. Germline V lookup: CDR1 KGHDR, CDR2 SFDVKD. The CDR3 sequence is 17 residues long. The CDR3 sequence: CATSDSTSGGVFGELFF.

This chain joins TRBV28 and TRBJ1-5; as DNA is missing, the TRBD1 call by TCRdb cannot be tested. The V gene's germline CDR1 is MDHEN and CDR2 SYDVKM. This CDR3 has 14 amino acids. This chain's CDR3 is CASSADRVWQPQHF.

This chain joins TRBV7-3 and TRBJ1-2. The CDR3 is made up of 13 amino acids. Germline V CDR1 and CDR2: SGHTA, FQGTGA. CDR3 loop: CASSVTGGDGYTF.

The chain is built from TRBV7-2 and TRBJ2-7; TCRdb returns TRBD2, unconfirmable since there is no DNA. The CDR3 is made up of 15 amino acids. CDR1 and CDR2 from the germline V gene are SGHTA and FQGNSA. CDR3 sequence reads: CASSVLAGETYEQYF.

The rearrangement links TRBV29-1 to TRBJ2-2; without DNA, the TCRdb call of TRBD1 cannot be checked. Germline V lookup: CDR1 SQVTM, CDR2 ANQGSEA. CDR3 length: 12 amino acids. The CDR3 reads CSVETGSGELFF.

The V and J genes are TRBV28 and TRBJ1-3. The CDR3 has 13 residues. Germline CDR1 and CDR2: MDHEN and SYDVKM. The CDR3 reads CASSYRSEYTIYF.

The V gene is TRBV7-9, the J gene TRBJ1-1; TCRdb reports TRBD1, a call that lacks DNA to check it against. CDR3 size: 14 residues. Germline lookup yields CDR1 SEHNR and CDR2 FQNEAQ (reference sequence). The CDR3 region is CASSAQDRDTEAFF.

The chain uses TRBV6-6 and TRBJ2-3; TCRdb lists TRBD1, though no DNA is available to test this call. There are 14 residues in the CDR3. Germline CDR1 reads MNHNY; CDR2 reads SVGAGI (reference sequence). CDR3 sequence: CASSFPGGLNTQYF.

The J gene is TRBJ2-1, the V gene TRBV28. CDR3 size: 14 residues. CDR1 is MDHEN, CDR2 SYDVKM, per germline. CDR3 loop: CASKERSSYNEQFF.

The V call is TRBV20-1, the J call TRBJ1-6. The CDR3 runs to 16 residues. CDR1 is DFQATT, CDR2 SNEGSKA, per germline (reference sequence). The CDR3 protein is CSARVKYSSYNSPLHF.

The V call is TRBV5-1, the J call TRBJ1-4; the D call of TRBD1 rests on TCRdb alone, since no DNA is present to check it. This CDR3 comprises 15 residues. Germline CDR1 and CDR2: SGHRS and YFSETQ. This CDR3 is CASSAGGATNEKLFF.

The chain recombines TRBV13 with TRBJ2-1; TCRdb designates TRBD2, a call that cannot be tested without DNA. In germline, CDR1 is PRHDT, CDR2 FYEKMQ (reference sequence). CDR3 length: 15 residues. CDR3: CASSSPLASLNEQFF.

This chain connects TRBV7-8 to TRBJ1-2; TCRdb picks TRBD1, but there is no DNA to check that call. The germline V gene has CDR1 SGHVS and CDR2 FQNEAQ. The CDR3 covers 13 residues. CDR3 amino acids: CASSLGDLYGYTF.

The chain uses TRBV20-1 and TRBJ2-7. This CDR3 has 12 amino acids. Germline V CDR1 and CDR2: DFQATT, SNEGSKA (reference sequence). This CDR3 is CSAREDHYEQYF.

This chain uses TRBV20-1 with TRBJ2-7; TCRdb reports TRBD1, a call that lacks DNA to check it against. This CDR3 has 12 amino acids. Germline CDR1 is DFQATT and CDR2 is SNEGSKA (reference sequence). The chain's CDR3 is CSAARWSYEQYF.